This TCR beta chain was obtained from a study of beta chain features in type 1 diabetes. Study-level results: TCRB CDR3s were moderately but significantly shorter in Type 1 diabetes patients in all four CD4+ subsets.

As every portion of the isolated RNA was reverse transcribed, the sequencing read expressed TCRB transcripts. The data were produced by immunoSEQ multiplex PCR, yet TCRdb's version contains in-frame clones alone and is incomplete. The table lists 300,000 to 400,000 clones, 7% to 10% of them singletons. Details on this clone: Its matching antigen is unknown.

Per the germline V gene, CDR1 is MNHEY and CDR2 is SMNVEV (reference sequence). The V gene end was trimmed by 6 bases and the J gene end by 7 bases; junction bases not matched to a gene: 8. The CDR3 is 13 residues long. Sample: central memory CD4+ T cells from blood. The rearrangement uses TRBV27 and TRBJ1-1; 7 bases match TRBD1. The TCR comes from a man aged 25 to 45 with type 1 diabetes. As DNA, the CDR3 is TGTGCCAGCAGACAGGGGTTCAGCCTTGAAGCTTTCTTT. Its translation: CASRQGFSLEAFF.